This TCR beta chain was identified during a study of T cells in Graves' hyperthyroidism and ophthalmopathy. V was clipped by 3 bases and J by 0 bases, with 11 bases between them. Germline V gene lookup returns CDR1 LGHDT and CDR2 YNNKEL (reference sequence). The CDR3 spans 16 residues. Criteria for exclusion of patients were uncontrolled infection, other autoimmune disease, pregnancy or lactation. Fresh peripheral blood, roughly 9.8 ml of it, supplied the PBMCs. This clonotype was picked up many times. The source material, RNA transcripts, was used to amplify TCR beta CDR3 regions. The study used the HTBI primer set for a first-round RT-PCR of the TCR CDR3. MiXCR was run by TCRdb on the multiplex PCR reads, yielding one entry per CDR3 protein. This table has approximately 640,000 distinct CDR3 sequences, approximately 15% appearing once.

Sequenced input: blood. The TCR sequence derives from a man in his fifties with Graves' hyperthyroidism. The chain recombines TRBV3-1 with TRBJ2-2; no reliable D call. The DNA of the CDR3 is TGTGCCAGCAGCCACGGACGTACCGCGAACACCGGGGAGCTGTTTTTT. Translating gives CASSHGRTANTGELFF.